This T cell receptor beta chain was identified during a study of blood T cell repertoires in COVID-19. As processed by the authors: Reference gene primer amplification gave nucleated cell count estimates. Sequencing used immunoSEQ multiplex PCR; TCRdb keeps in-frame clones, though not all of them. V and J calls plus clone size are reproduced from that table; the DNA served to infer D and trimming. The sample holds under 55,000 clones, approximately 81% seen once. Germline-derived CDR1 and CDR2 are MNHEY and SVGEGT. The length of the CDR3 is 12 residues. Trimming took 5 bases from V and 4 from J, leaving 8 bases between them.

This chain joins TRBV6-2 or TRBV6-3 and TRBJ1-1; the D gene is possibly TRBD1 (6 bases). The sample was peripheral blood. The clonotype comes from a man aged 50 to 60 with acute or convalescent COVID-19. CDR3 protein: CASSRGGTEAFF. In nucleotides, the CDR3 is TGTGCCAGCAGTCGAGGGGGCACTGAAGCTTTCTTT.